The present entry profiles one T cell receptor (beta chain) with its context. Its antigen remains undetermined. No base qualities exist here, and no much larger clone lies one base off it. The time point tag for this specimen amounts to: peripheral blood 6 weeks after treatment start. The cohort included about 30 patients with locally advanced or metastatic urothelial carcinoma who were treated at Memorial Sloan Kettering on a trial protocol. Peripheral blood mononuclear cells were collected pretreatment and during treatment, at between 1 and 8 total time points per patient. The Qiagen DNeasy Blood extraction kit was used to purify genomic DNA from total PBMCs and tumor samples. PBMCs were collected pretreatment and during treatment, and were isolated and stored as previously described. Each PCR received spiked-in synthetic TCR analog templates so that absolute template abundance could be estimated from read counts. Using the immunoSEQ assay, TCRbeta CDR3 regions were amplified from genomic DNA with bias-controlled V and J gene primers. Rearranged TCRbeta segments were sequenced at approximately 20X coverage. Turning to the authors' computational methods: Sequencing errors were corrected by clustering, and CDR3s were annotated against IMGT so that V, D and J genes could be assigned. Out-of-frame and stop-codon sequences were excluded, and only productive TCRbeta rearrangements were used in downstream analyses. Clonality was calculated as one minus the Shannon entropy normalized by the log of the number of unique productive sequences. Clones differing between time points or between blood and tumor were identified by Fisher's exact test with Benjamini-Hochberg correction at adjusted p below 0.01. TCRdb limited this immuneACCESS table to in-frame rearrangements with V and J called. A share of clones is missing; checked studies link under half to unresolved V genes, and the rest is unexplained. The V and J calls and clone size are taken from that table; D and trimming were inferred from the DNA. Within this sample are 90,000 to 130,000 clones, with 75% to 95% of them counted one time only. The ten top clones hold 3% to 4.5% of the sample.

This sample was taken from a study of PD-L1 blockade in urothelial cancer (dated by TCRdb to 2015 to 2018). In terms of the full investigation: Every patient began therapy around 2014 and was given atezolizumab 1,200 mg intravenously every 3 weeks. About 90% of the roughly 29 patients were identified as males with urothelial cancer of bladder origin, and a prior smoking history was reported by 18 of 29 patients. An ECOG performance status of 0 or 1 was recorded for the patients, and 0 to 3 prior chemotherapy regimens had been received by the patients. Blood samples were analyzed at two time points: 3 weeks after treatment start (second dose) and 6 weeks after treatment start. Blood samples yielded a median of 141,255 T cells and more than 80,000 unique TCRs, with median clonality 0.080. The study, an exploratory multi-omic analysis, examined somatic, immune and clinical correlates of response to PD-L1 blockade with atezolizumab in urothelial cancer. TCR sequencing covered pretreatment tumor samples and matched, serially collected peripheral blood taken before and after atezolizumab treatment. Progression-free survival longer than 6 months counted as durable clinical benefit, and TCR features were additionally tested against both progression-free and overall survival. Whole exome sequencing and RNA sequencing of pretreatment tumors were performed alongside TCR sequencing in the same patients. Durable clinical benefit was achieved by nine patients but not by the remaining 20. Pretreatment blood TCR-seq was available for nearly 30 patients, at least one posttreatment blood collection was obtained for roughly 25 patients, and tumor TCR-seq was available for roughly 25 patients. What the research found in general, with its limitations: At 3 weeks after the start of treatment, tumor-associated TCR clones in peripheral blood had expanded more in patients with durable benefit (n ≈ 20, p = 0.022). Improved progression-free and overall survival was found to be associated with pretreatment peripheral blood TCR clonality below the median. Because of the small sample size (n ≈ 28) and the many exploratory analyses performed, the results are intended to be regarded as hypothesis-generating.

The sequencing here drew on PBMCs, taken around atezolizumab (anti-PD-L1) treatment. The sequence was obtained from a man aged 55 to 70 with urothelial cancer.

The DNA is as follows: TGTGCCAGCAGCTCGAGAACTAGCGGGGGTGAGCAGTTCTTC. It codes for CASSSRTSGGEQFF. The rearrangement joined TRBV5-4 to TRBJ2-1; the central 11 bases match TRBD2. From V the trimming removes 3 bases and from J it removes 9 bases, while the gene matches leave 5 bases of the junction unaccounted for. Looking up the germline V gene (reference sequence) yields CDR1 SGHNT and CDR2 YYREEE. The CDR3 contains 14 residues, cysteine and phenylalanine counted. Only the CDR3 region is kept as DNA, spanning 42 bases read in frame from base 1.